A selection of T cell receptor beta chains follows, all from one sample in a study of control samples from healthy donors and cancer patients. Using immunoSEQ multiplex PCR, the repertoire was profiled, and TCRdb retains in-frame clones only, with some absent. Seen here are just under 65,000 clones, almost 85% observed once, and the top ten hold 4.5% to 7%. Material for sequencing was blood. These receptor sequences come from a man aged 35-49 years in good health. Each CDR3 is given with its conserved first and last residue. D genes are given only for firm matches. Some rows mark clone size as missing; the rest say once, few, many or name a class of expanded clone.

CDR3aa	CDR3nt	abundance	d_gene	v_gene	j_gene
CASSFRTVNNEQFF	TGTGCCAGTAGCTTCCGGACAGTTAACAATGAGCAGTTCTTC	NA	NA	TRBV19	TRBJ2-1
CASSLSGTGVADTQYF	TGTGCCAGCAGCTTGTCGGGGACGGGAGTTGCAGATACGCAGTATTTT	NA	NA	TRBV5-5	TRBJ2-3
CASSGSGGGDTQYF	TGTGCCAGCAGCGGGAGCGGGGGTGGCGATACGCAGTATTTT	few	TRBD2	TRBV7-9	TRBJ2-3
CASSPQPLAGLNRYNEQFF	TGTGCCAGCTCACCACAACCACTAGCGGGGCTTAATCGCTACAATGAGCAGTTCTTC	NA	TRBD2	TRBV18	TRBJ2-1
CASSRHWTSGRYTGELFF	TGTGCCAGCAGTCGACACTGGACTAGCGGGAGGTACACCGGGGAGCTGTTTTTT	NA	TRBD2	TRBV27	TRBJ2-2
CASSLLTTGGRTEAFF	TGTGCCAGCAGTTTGCTTACCACAGGGGGCAGGACTGAAGCTTTCTTT	NA	TRBD1	TRBV27	TRBJ1-1
CAGGRTNYEQYF	TGTGCCGGAGGGAGGACCAACTACGAGCAGTACTTC	few	NA	TRBV2	TRBJ2-7
CASSLWLPQPQHF	TGTGCCAGCAGCTTATGGCTACCTCAGCCCCAGCATTTT	NA	NA	TRBV7-2	TRBJ1-5
CASSLSRTQGRAFF	TGTGCCAGCAGTTTATCGAGGACCCAGGGTAGAGCTTTCTTT	NA	NA	TRBV27	TRBJ1-1
CASRRDQPQHF	TGTGCCAGCAGGAGAGATCAGCCCCAGCATTTT	NA	NA	TRBV6-5	TRBJ1-5
CASSFLAGLAGASTDTQYF	TGTGCCAGCAGTTTCTTAGCAGGGCTAGCGGGGGCTAGCACAGATACGCAGTATTTT	NA	TRBD2	TRBV27	TRBJ2-3
CATSRGFGQYGTNRYTF	TGTGCCACCAGCAGAGGGTTTGGGCAATATGGGACGAATCGCTACACCTTC	few	NA	TRBV15	TRBJ1-2
CASCLGPKGTEAFF	TGTGCCAGTTGTCTTGGCCCAAAGGGCACTGAAGCTTTCTTT	NA	NA	TRBV2	TRBJ1-1
CASSLIRGTAAYEQYF	TGCGCCAGCAGCCTGATCCGGGGGACAGCAGCCTACGAGCAGTACTTC	NA	NA	TRBV4-3	TRBJ2-7
CASSRPVGGKKLFF	TGTGCCAGCAGTCGCCCGGTGGGGGGTAAGAAACTGTTTTTT	NA	NA	TRBV28	TRBJ1-4
CASSQDTGGGGGYTF	TGTGCCAGCAGCCAAGATACCGGGGGCGGAGGTGGCTACACCTTC	NA	NA	TRBV3-1/TRBV3-2	TRBJ1-2
CASSSQGRGNTIYF	TGTGCCAGCAGTTCACAGGGTCGGGGAAACACCATATATTTT	NA	NA	TRBV6-5	TRBJ1-3
CASSLPYTEAFF	TGTGCCAGCAGCCTGCCCTATACTGAAGCTTTCTTT	NA	NA	TRBV28	TRBJ1-1
CASSQTGRANTEAFF	TGTGCCAGCAGCCAGACCGGCAGGGCGAACACTGAAGCTTTCTTT	NA	NA	TRBV28	TRBJ1-1
CASSLTGSEETQYF	TGCGCCAGCAGCCTGACCGGGTCTGAGGAGACCCAGTACTTC	NA	NA	TRBV5-1	TRBJ2-5
CASSLGGGWSTEAFF	TGTGCCAGCAGCTTAGGGGGAGGTTGGAGCACTGAAGCTTTCTTT	NA	NA	TRBV7-2	TRBJ1-1
CASNPWKVSNQPQHF	TGTGCCAGCAATCCTTGGAAAGTAAGCAATCAGCCCCAGCATTTT	NA	NA	TRBV28	TRBJ1-5
CASSLYTGFSNQPQHF	TGTGCCAGCAGCCTCTATACAGGGTTTAGCAATCAGCCCCAGCATTTT	NA	NA	TRBV28	TRBJ1-5
CAWSKGRGGQPQHF	TGTGCCTGGAGTAAAGGGAGGGGTGGGCAGCCCCAGCATTTT	NA	NA	TRBV30	TRBJ1-5
CASSPQGPDTQYF	TGTGCCAGCAGCCCACAGGGCCCAGATACGCAGTATTTT	NA	NA	TRBV7-3	TRBJ2-3
CATQSIRDALPKAFF	TGTGCCACTCAAAGCATTCGGGACGCGCTGCCCAAAGCTTTCTTT	NA	NA	TRBV11-3	TRBJ1-1
CASVLGNSPLHF	TGTGCCAGCGTTTTAGGGAATTCACCCCTCCACTTT	NA	NA	TRBV25-1	TRBJ1-6
CASSPGTSGSGSGELFF	TGCGCCAGCAGCCCCGGGACTAGCGGGAGCGGTTCCGGGGAGCTGTTTTTT	NA	TRBD2	TRBV4-3	TRBJ2-2
CASSEGWIPTNYGYTF	TGTGCCAGCAGCGAAGGCTGGATACCCACTAACTATGGCTACACCTTC	NA	NA	TRBV7-9	TRBJ1-2
CASSLAPVNYGYTF	TGTGCCAGCAGCTTGGCCCCGGTGAACTATGGCTACACCTTC	once	NA	TRBV5-4	TRBJ1-2
CASSLSSGNTIYF	TGTGCCAGCAGTTTATCGTCTGGAAACACCATATATTTT	NA	NA	TRBV27	TRBJ1-3
CASSRPYTDTQYF	TGTGCCAGCAGTCGACCTTACACAGATACGCAGTATTTT	once	NA	TRBV27	TRBJ2-3
CASSLGPGTAYEQYF	TGTGCCAGCAGCTTAGGGCCGGGGACCGCCTACGAGCAGTACTTC	NA	NA	TRBV13	TRBJ2-7
CSASPGGLNYGYTF	TGCAGCGCGTCTCCAGGGGGGTTGAACTATGGCTACACCTTC	NA	TRBD1	TRBV29-1	TRBJ1-2
CASSDGRVPDEQYF	TGTGCCAGCTCAGATGGTAGGGTTCCGGATGAGCAGTACTTC	NA	NA	TRBV18	TRBJ2-7
CASSLQQGFSEQYF	TGCGCCAGCAGCTTGCAACAGGGTTTTAGCGAGCAGTACTTC	few	NA	TRBV5-1	TRBJ2-7
CASSDTRRASYNEQFF	TGTGCCAGCAGCGATACACGGCGGGCCTCCTACAATGAGCAGTTCTTC	NA	NA	TRBV7-9	TRBJ2-1
CSVDFRRTGELFF	TGCAGCGTTGATTTTCGGAGGACCGGGGAGCTGTTTTTT	NA	NA	TRBV29-1	TRBJ2-2
CATSESGYNEQFF	TGTGCCACCAGTGAATCAGGGTACAATGAGCAGTTCTTC	NA	NA	TRBV24-1	TRBJ2-1
CASSQMYTGDQPQHF	TGTGCCAGCAGCCAAATGTATACAGGGGATCAGCCCCAGCATTTT	NA	TRBD1	TRBV3-1/TRBV3-2	TRBJ1-5
CASSLGLRENTEAFF	TGTGCCAGCAGCTTAGGGCTCAGAGAGAACACTGAAGCTTTCTTT	NA	NA	TRBV11-1	TRBJ1-1
CASSGQGNEKLFF	TGTGCCAGCAGTGGACAGGGTAATGAAAAACTGTTTTTT	NA	TRBD1	TRBV27	TRBJ1-4
CASSLGRNTEAFF	TGTGCCAGCAGCTTGGGCAGAAACACTGAAGCTTTCTTT	few	NA	TRBV7-9	TRBJ1-1
CASSSTGGSDEKLFF	TGTGCCAGCAGCAGTACAGGGGGCTCGGATGAAAAACTGTTTTTT	once	TRBD1	TRBV5-4	TRBJ1-4
CASSLTGPETQYF	TGTGCCAGCAGCTTGACAGGCCCAGAGACCCAGTACTTC	NA	NA	TRBV7-9	TRBJ2-5
CASSYVLGATGNTIYF	TGTGCCAGCAGTTACGTCTTAGGAGCAACTGGAAACACCATATATTTT	NA	NA	TRBV6-6	TRBJ1-3
CATGGEWAGELFF	TGTGCCACTGGGGGGGAGTGGGCCGGGGAGCTGTTTTTT	NA	TRBD2	TRBV12-3/TRBV12-4	TRBJ2-2
CASSQTTGIEKLFF	TGTGCCAGCAGCCAAACAACGGGTATTGAAAAACTGTTTTTT	NA	NA	TRBV7-9	TRBJ1-4
CASSLAGGRGTDTQYF	TGTGCCAGCAGCTTAGCGGGGGGGCGGGGCACAGATACGCAGTATTTT	NA	TRBD2	TRBV11-3	TRBJ2-3
CATSSPWDRGANEQFF	TGTGCCACCAGCAGCCCCTGGGATCGGGGTGCCAATGAGCAGTTCTTC	few	NA	TRBV15	TRBJ2-1
CASSLQGWGNQPQHF	TGTGCCAGCAGCTTGCAGGGTTGGGGCAATCAGCCCCAGCATTTT	NA	NA	TRBV5-6	TRBJ1-5
CASAGAYNEQFF	TGTGCCAGCGCGGGAGCGTACAATGAGCAGTTCTTC	NA	TRBD2	TRBV7-2	TRBJ2-1